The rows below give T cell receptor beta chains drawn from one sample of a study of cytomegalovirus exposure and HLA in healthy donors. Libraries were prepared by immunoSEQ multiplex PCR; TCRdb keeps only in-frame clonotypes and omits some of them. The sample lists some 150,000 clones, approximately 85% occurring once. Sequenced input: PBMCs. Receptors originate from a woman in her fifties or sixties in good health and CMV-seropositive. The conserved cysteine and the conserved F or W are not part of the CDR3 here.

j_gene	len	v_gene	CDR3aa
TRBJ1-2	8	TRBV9	ANPGGGYT
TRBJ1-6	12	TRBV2	ASSVRGNHSPLH
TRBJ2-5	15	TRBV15	ATSRVGAGLTQETQY
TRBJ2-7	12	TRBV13	ASSLGRQSYEQY
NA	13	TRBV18	ASSRGLADSYEQY
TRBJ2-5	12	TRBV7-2	ASSLDYRKETQY
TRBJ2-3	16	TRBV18	ASSETASGGTRTDTQY
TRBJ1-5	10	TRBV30	ACRQGGQPQH
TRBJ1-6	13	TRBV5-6	ASSLGQGSYSPLH
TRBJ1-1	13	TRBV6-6	ASSYSQQGAAEAF
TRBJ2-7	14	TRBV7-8	ASSPTGGTRTYEQY
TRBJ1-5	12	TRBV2	ASSGQAGDQPQH
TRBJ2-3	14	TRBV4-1	ASSQDFSGNTDTQY
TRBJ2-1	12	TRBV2	ASSRLAVRGEQF
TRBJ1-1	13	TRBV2	ASSGQGQGNTEAF
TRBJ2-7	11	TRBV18	ASSPRGGGEQY
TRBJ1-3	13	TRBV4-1	ASSQGQGYGNTIY
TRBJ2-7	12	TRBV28	ASTATGDSYEQY
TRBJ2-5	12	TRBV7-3	ASRQTGGKETQY
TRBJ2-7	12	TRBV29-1	SVVDGTRTYEQY
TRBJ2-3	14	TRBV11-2	ASSLSAAGATNTQY
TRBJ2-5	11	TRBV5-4	ASSLDPGETQY
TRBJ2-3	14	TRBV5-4	ASSLAVQGGTDTQY
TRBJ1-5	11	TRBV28	ASRGAGNQPQH
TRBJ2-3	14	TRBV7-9	ASSNRKDRKPDTQY
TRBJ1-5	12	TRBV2	ASSRQFSNQPQH
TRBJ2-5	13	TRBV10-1	ASSESGGQQETQY
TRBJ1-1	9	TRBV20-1	SARDLQGGR
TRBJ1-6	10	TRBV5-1	ASSDSNSPLH
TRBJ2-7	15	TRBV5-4	ASSLGLPGQGSYEQY
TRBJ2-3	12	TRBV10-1	ASSERGYTDTQY
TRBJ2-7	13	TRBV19	ASSIGTGGFHEQY
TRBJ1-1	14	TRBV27	ASSFGGRRGIAEAF
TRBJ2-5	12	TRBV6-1	ASSASSGGETQY
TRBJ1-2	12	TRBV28	ASTPPGSRGGYT
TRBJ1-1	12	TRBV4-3	ASSQDRYVAEAF
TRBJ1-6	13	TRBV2	ASSEWGLRGSPLH
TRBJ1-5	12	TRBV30	AWSGFPGNQPQH
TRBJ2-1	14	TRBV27	ASSLSPGSFWGEQF
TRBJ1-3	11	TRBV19	AREQGTGNTIY
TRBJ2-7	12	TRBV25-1	ASSLAGGSWEQY
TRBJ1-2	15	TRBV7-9	ASSSGQGAGSVYGYT
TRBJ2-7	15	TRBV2	ASSVRGLAGFSYEQY
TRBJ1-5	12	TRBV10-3	AISESAGRQPQH
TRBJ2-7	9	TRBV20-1	SARVRSGEY
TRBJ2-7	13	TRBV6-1	ASRGSRGLSYEQY
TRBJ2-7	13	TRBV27	ASSYLGQGSYEQY
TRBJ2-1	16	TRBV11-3	ASSFRGGRDRGHNEQF